This T cell receptor beta chain was obtained from a study of shared clonotypes between healthy human individuals. Whole-study context: Three plates were used per donor for CD4 naive, three for CD4 memory, two for CD8 naive and one for CD8 memory.

Healthy HIV-negative adults without recent acute infections or vaccinations served as donors. An even split of each subset's genomic DNA across several immunoSEQ plates was performed. The authors' processing: ImmunoSEQ output lacked quality scores and full-length reads, limiting matched filtering. Clones were sequenced by immunoSEQ multiplex PCR, and TCRdb holds only the in-frame ones, with some missing. V and J calls and clone size follow that table, whereas D and trimming were derived from the DNA. The repertoire holds over a million clones, with more than 75% as singletons. The clonotype was recovered from a young man in good health. Some clones in this sample may be carry-over from other donors' samples. Specimen: memory CD4+ T cells from PBMCs. Subset defined: CD45RA-negative fraction.

CDR3 amino acids: CASSLGWGQETQYF. The CDR3, as DNA: TGCGCCAGCAGCTTGGGGTGGGGGCAAGAGACCCAGTACTTC. The chain is built from TRBV5-1 and TRBJ2-5; D may correspond to TRBD1 or TRBD2 (5 bases each). V lost 0 bases to trimming and J lost 2 bases, with 8 bases between them. CDR3 length equals 14 residues. Germline lookup yields CDR1 SGHRS and CDR2 YFSETQ.